This passage covers 19 T cell receptor beta chains from one sample sequenced in a study of blood T cell repertoires in COVID-19. Assay used: immunoSEQ multiplex PCR; TCRdb lists only in-frame clones, some missing. This table has a few hundred thousand clones, more than 70% appearing once. The sequenced sample consisted of peripheral blood. All receptors derive from a woman under 30 with acute or convalescent COVID-19.

This chain links TRBV5-1 with TRBJ2-1; TRBD2 matches at 7 bases. J lost 8 bases, V lost 1 base, and 12 bases had no gene match. Looked up from germline, CDR1 is SGHRS and CDR2 is YFSETQ. This CDR3 spans 16 amino acids. The CDR3, as DNA: TGCGCCAGCAGCTTGATCCCTGCGGGAGAGGTTGATGAGCAGTTCTTC. This gives the protein CASSLIPAGEVDEQFF.

The CDR3 bases are TGTGCCAGCAGTGAACTGTCTGGAAACACCATATATTTT. It specifies CASSELSGNTIYF. The V gene is TRBV6-1, the J gene TRBJ1-3, with unresolved D. V was trimmed by 2 bases and J by 1 base, leaving 3 bases between them. CDR3 length: 13 residues. CDR1 is MNHNS and CDR2 is SASEGT in the germline V gene.

This clone was seen only a few times. The CDR3 nucleotides are TGTGCCAGCAGTTTTCCGGGAGGATACAATCAGCCCCAGCATTTT. Translating gives CASSFPGGYNQPQHF. The rearrangement joins TRBV28 to TRBJ1-5; D is undetermined. The CDR3 is 15 residues long. Germline-derived CDR1 and CDR2 are MDHEN and SYDVKM. The V and J ends lost 3 bases and 3 bases respectively, with 12 bases between them. The entire variable domain, with the rest obtained from reference TRBV28 and TRBJ1-5, is as follows: DVKVTQSSRYLVKRTGEKVFLECVQDMDHENMFWYRQDPGLGLRLIYFSYDVKMKEKGDIPEGYSVSREKKERFSLILESASTNQTSMYLCASSFPGGYNQPQHFGDGTRLSIL.

This CDR3 reads CASSQAGQGNNQPQHF. The CDR3 bases are TGCGCCAGCAGCCAAGCAGGGCAGGGGAACAATCAGCCCCAGCATTTT. The chain combines TRBV4-1 with TRBJ1-5; maybe TRBD1 (6 bases). Per germline, CDR1 MGHRA and CDR2 YSYEKL. The CDR3 is 16 amino acids. V was shortened by 1 base and J by 3 bases, with 13 bases between the two germline ends.

This clone came up once. The chain recombines TRBV4-3 with TRBJ1-1; D remains ambiguous. Germline loops: CDR1 LGHNA, CDR2 YSLEER. Trimming pared 2 bases from V and 4 bases from J, leaving 14 bases between. This CDR3 comprises 15 residues. CDR3 sequence reads: CASSQLHESPTEAFF. Here the CDR3 DNA reads TGCGCCAGCAGCCAACTTCATGAGAGCCCCACTGAAGCTTTCTTT.

The chain uses TRBV6-4 and TRBJ2-3; weak D call: TRBD2 (5 bases). Trimming pared 2 bases from V and 1 base from J, leaving 7 bases between. This CDR3 has 14 amino acids. CDR1 and CDR2 from the germline V gene are MRHNA and SNTAGT. The CDR3 sequence is CASSDNGGTDTQYF. The CDR3 DNA reads TGTGCCAGCAGTGACAACGGGGGCACAGATACGCAGTATTTT.

The gene calls are TRBV18 and TRBJ2-3, with D tentatively TRBD1 (5 bases). This CDR3 spans 18 amino acids. Germline V CDR1 and CDR2: KGHSH, LQKENI. V lost 2 bases and J 6 bases, leaving 24 bases between the germline ends. The CDR3 coding sequence is TGTGCCAGCTCACCATTCGTGGAGCTCAGGGCGTTAGGGGATACGCAGTATTTT. As protein: CASSPFVELRALGDTQYF.

The genes are TRBV25-1 and TRBJ2-7, with TRBD1 identical over 7 bases. The CDR3 covers 15 residues. CDR1 MGHDK and CDR2 SYGVNS come from the germline V gene. The V and J ends lost 3 bases and 3 bases, in that order; junction bases with no gene match: 8. CDR3 region: CASSEGGTVLYEQYF. The CDR3 coding sequence is TGTGCCAGCAGTGAGGGTGGGACAGTTCTCTACGAGCAGTACTTC.

A note on this clone: An end of the junction differs from the germline gene, which may be a read error. The chain has TRBV18 and TRBJ1-1; 7 bases are shared with TRBD1. Per the germline V gene, CDR1 is KGHSH and CDR2 is LQKENI. This CDR3 region has 14 residues. In DNA, the CDR3 is TGTGCCAGCTCGCCACAGGGGAAGAACACTGAAGCTTTCTTT. Translated, it gives CASSPQGKNTEAFF. Full variable domain (rest looked up from reference TRBV18 and TRBJ1-1): NAGVMQNPRHLVRRRGQEARLRCSPMKGHSHVYWYRQLPEEGLKFMVYLQKENIIDESGMPKERFSAEFPKEGPSILRIQQVVRGDSAAYFCASSPQGKNTEAFFGQGTRLTVV.

This chain uses TRBV4-3 with TRBJ1-1, with D unclear. V lost 4 bases to trimming and J lost 3 bases, with 18 bases between them. The CDR3 consists of 16 residues. Germline CDR1 and CDR2: LGHNA and YSLEER. CDR3 protein: CASSRVFSPRDTEAFF. CDR3 DNA sequence: TGCGCCAGCAGCCGCGTATTTTCCCCGAGGGACACTGAAGCTTTCTTT.

This chain's CDR3 is CASREELAGVTDTQYF. CDR3 nucleotide sequence: TGTGCCAGCAGGGAAGAGCTAGCGGGAGTCACAGATACGCAGTATTTT. The chain recombines TRBV21-1 with TRBJ2-3; the D call in the table, TRBD2, was not verified against the DNA. TRBV21-1 is a recognized pseudogene. The CDR3 totals 16 residues.

The gene calls are TRBV13 and TRBJ2-1; 7 nucleotides match TRBD2. The ends lost 5 bases at V and 7 bases at J; junction bases unmatched: 11. From germline, CDR1 is PRHDT and CDR2 FYEKMQ (reference sequence). The CDR3 totals 15 residues. The CDR3 is CASSKDYGGVNEQFF. CDR3 DNA sequence: TGTGCCAGCAGCAAGGACTATGGGGGGGTGAATGAGCAGTTCTTC.

The rearrangement joins TRBV11-2 to TRBJ1-3; D might be TRBD1 (5 bases). The CDR3 runs to 14 residues. CDR1 and CDR2 from the germline V gene are SGHAT and FQNNGV. V was pared by 3 bases and J by 1 base, with 7 bases between. The DNA of the CDR3 is TGTGCCAGCAGCTTGGGGCCTTCTGGAAACACCATATATTTT. It specifies CASSLGPSGNTIYF.

In regard to this clone: This sample includes further DNA sequences coding for the same CDR3. The CDR3 region is CASSFLNTEAFF. In DNA form, the CDR3 reads TGTGCCAGCAGTTTCTTGAACACTGAAGCTTTCTTT. The chain couples TRBV28 to TRBJ1-1; D is unresolved. Trimming took 3 bases from V and 0 from J, leaving 2 bases between them. The CDR3 spans 12 residues. CDR1 is MDHEN, CDR2 SYDVKM, per germline.

This rearrangement joins TRBV7-8 to TRBJ1-2, with TRBD1 matching over 7 bases. The CDR3 has 15 amino acids. The ends lost 0 bases at V and 5 bases at J; junction bases unmatched: 6. Germline CDR1 reads SGHVS; CDR2 reads FQNEAQ. DNA of the CDR3: TGTGCCAGCAGCTTAGCGATCGGGACAGCGTATGGCTACACCTTC. This codes for CASSLAIGTAYGYTF.

The chain carries TRBV5-4 and TRBJ1-2, with 9 bases lining up with TRBD1. Germline lookup yields CDR1 SGHNT and CDR2 YYREEE (reference sequence). V trimming: 4 bases; J trimming: 6 bases; junction bases outside the gene matches: 10. The CDR3 covers 15 residues. CDR3 sequence: CASSHGQTGGNGYTF. In DNA form, the CDR3 reads TGTGCCAGCAGCCACGGACAGACAGGGGGTAATGGCTACACCTTC.

V is TRBV2 and J is TRBJ1-6; the D gene is possibly TRBD1 (5 bases). Between the trimmed V and J ends, which lost 3 bases and 8 bases, there was a span of 14 bases. Germline V gives CDR1 SNHLY, CDR2 FYNNEI. This CDR3 comprises 15 residues. CDR3 in amino acids: CASSDVQGLYSPLHF. DNA for the CDR3: TGTGCCAGCAGTGACGTGCAGGGCCTGTATTCACCCCTCCACTTT. Using reference TRBV2 and TRBJ1-6 for the parts outside the CDR3, the full variable domain is EPEVTQTPSHQVTQMGQEVILRCVPISNHLYFYWYRQILGQKVEFLVSFYNNEISEKSEIFDDQFSVERPDGSNFTLKIRSTKLEDSAMYFCASSDVQGLYSPLHFGNGTRLTVT.

This chain links TRBV9 with TRBJ2-7; 8 bases match TRBD2. Germline V gives CDR1 SGDLS, CDR2 YYNGEE. There are 15 residues in the CDR3. Trimming at V came to 0 bases and at J to 1 base, leaving 3 bases not matched to a gene. CDR3 in DNA: TGTGCCAGCAGCGTAGGAGCGGGGGCGTCCTACGAGCAGTACTTC. Translated: CASSVGAGASYEQYF.

DNA for the CDR3: TGTGCCAGCTCACCACCCGTTCTAGCGGGGCACAATGAGCAGTTCTTC. As protein: CASSPPVLAGHNEQFF. The rearrangement uses TRBV18 and TRBJ2-1; 9 bases align to TRBD2. Germline V lookup: CDR1 KGHSH, CDR2 LQKENI. V lost 0 bases, J lost 5 bases, and 5 bases stayed unmatched. CDR3 length: 16 amino acids. The whole variable domain, remainder taken from reference TRBV18 and TRBJ2-1, is NAGVMQNPRHLVRRRGQEARLRCSPMKGHSHVYWYRQLPEEGLKFMVYLQKENIIDESGMPKERFSAEFPKEGPSILRIQQVVRGDSAAYFCASSPPVLAGHNEQFFGPGTRLTVL.